Listed below are T cell receptor beta chains from one sample, sequenced in a study of regulatory T cells in long-lasting Graves disease. TCRdb reprocessed the multiplex PCR reads via MiXCR and lists one record per CDR3 protein. The sample records roughly 530,000 distinct CDR3 sequences, about 16% being singletons. These data were also filed under a second study, of T cells in Graves' hyperthyroidism and ophthalmopathy.

This specimen was peripheral blood mononuclear cells (PBMCs), taken at new diagnosis, from a patient treated with antithyroid drugs. The receptors shown here come from a woman aged 35-65 years with Graves disease. CDR3s include the opening cysteine and the closing phenylalanine or tryptophan. A D gene is named only where the DNA matches it firmly. A clone size is listed for some rows: how often the clone was seen (once, few, many), or a class if it is expanded.

j_call clone_size v_call d_call cdr3_aa cdr3_nt
TRBJ1-2 many TRBV3-1 - CASSQDGQIYGYTF TGTGCCAGCAGCCAAGACGGACAGATCTATGGCTACACCTTC
TRBJ2-4 - TRBV5-1 TRBD2 CASSWGLAGGRAKNIQYF TGCGCCAGCAGCTGGGGACTAGCGGGGGGGCGGGCCAAAAACATTCAGTACTTC
TRBJ1-5 few TRBV7-8 - CASSPLRGSRDGQPQHF TGTGCCAGCAGCCCTCTAAGGGGGAGCAGGGATGGTCAGCCCCAGCATTTT
TRBJ2-1 - TRBV5-5 - CASSLTSNNEQFF TGTGCCAGCAGCTTGACTAGCAACAATGAGCAGTTCTTC
TRBJ1-1 many TRBV3-1 - CASSQARSGAFF TGTGCCAGCAGCCAGGCCCGTAGCGGAGCTTTCTTT
TRBJ2-3 - TRBV10-2 TRBD2 CATRRVGGSTDTQYF TGCGCCACACGAAGGGTGGGGGGGAGCACAGATACGCAGTATTTT
TRBJ1-1 many TRBV30 - CAWTRLSGETEAFF TGTGCCTGGACCAGGTTGAGCGGTGAGACTGAAGCTTTCTTT
TRBJ2-1 few TRBV12-3/TRBV12-4 TRBD2 CASSLGLAGENEQFF TGTGCCAGCAGTTTGGGTCTAGCGGGGGAGAATGAGCAGTTCTTC
TRBJ2-3 many TRBV20-1 - CSASRGVGDTQYF TGCAGTGCCAGCAGGGGTGTTGGAGATACGCAGTATTTT
TRBJ1-4 many TRBV5-1 - CASSLGPVEEKLFF TGCGCCAGCAGCCTCGGTCCGGTTGAGGAAAAACTGTTTTTT
TRBJ1-1 many TRBV7-3 - CASSSRRGGTEAFF TGTGCCAGCAGCTCCCGCCGGGGTGGGACTGAAGCTTTCTTT
TRBJ1-1 few TRBV6-2/TRBV6-3 - CASSYLGESTEAFF TGTGCCAGCAGTTACCTCGGGGAGAGCACTGAAGCTTTCTTT
TRBJ1-3 few TRBV2 TRBD1 CASSAQLQGDTIYF TGTGCCAGCAGTGCCCAGCTGCAGGGGGACACCATATATTTT
TRBJ1-2 few TRBV20-1 TRBD1 CSAPKTGDRTIGYTF TGCAGTGCCCCAAAGACAGGGGACCGTACTATCGGCTACACCTTC
TRBJ1-3 many TRBV12-3/TRBV12-4 - CASIYRDFLSSGNTIYF TGTGCCAGCATCTATCGGGACTTCCTTAGCTCTGGAAACACCATATATTTT
TRBJ2-1 many TRBV5-1 TRBD2 CASSRNPGGGARVHNEQFF TGCGCCAGCAGCCGAAACCCCGGCGGGGGGGCCCGGGTTCACAATGAGCAGTTCTTC
TRBJ2-5 - TRBV20-1 - CSAIALVGLGGETQYF TGCAGTGCTATTGCTTTGGTTGGTCTTGGGGGAGAGACCCAGTACTTC
TRBJ1-1 many TRBV27 - CASRPPASGAWNEAFF TGTGCCAGCAGGCCTCCCGCCTCGGGGGCGTGGAATGAAGCTTTCTTT
TRBJ2-5 - TRBV20-1 - CSAPYKAETQYF TGCAGTGCTCCCTACAAGGCAGAGACCCAGTACTTC
TRBJ1-4 - TRBV6-2/TRBV6-3 - CATRPRGISQTNEKLFF TGTGCCACCAGACCTCGTGGGATCTCTCAAACTAATGAAAAACTGTTTTTT
TRBJ2-7 - TRBV11-2 TRBD2 CASSPRLAGQYEQYF TGTGCCAGCAGCCCCAGACTAGCGGGACAATACGAGCAGTACTTC
TRBJ2-5 many TRBV11-2 - CASSLAGARVETQYF TGTGCCAGCAGCTTAGCGGGGGCTCGAGTGGAGACCCAGTACTTC
TRBJ2-5 few TRBV6-2/TRBV6-3 - CASSYGVGKETQYF TGTGCCAGCAGTTATGGGGTAGGGAAAGAGACCCAGTACTTC
TRBJ2-7 - TRBV7-2 TRBD1 CASSLLGTASSYEQYF TGTGCCAGCAGCTTATTGGGGACAGCGAGCTCCTACGAGCAGTACTTC
TRBJ2-2 many TRBV30 - CAWSAGAVGELFF TGTGCCTGGAGTGCAGGGGCGGTCGGGGAGCTGTTTTTT
TRBJ2-7 many TRBV12-3/TRBV12-4 - CASSLLTDSTEQYF TGTGCCAGCAGTTTATTGACCGACAGCACCGAGCAGTACTTC
TRBJ2-1 many TRBV12-3/TRBV12-4 - CASGSEQFF TGTGCCAGCGGAAGCGAGCAGTTCTTC
TRBJ2-7 few TRBV10-3 - CAIRRDRYEQYF TGTGCCATCAGGAGAGACAGGTACGAGCAGTACTTC
TRBJ1-2 - TRBV5-5 - CASTSPTNYGYTF TGTGCCAGCACCTCTCCCACTAACTATGGCTACACCTTC
TRBJ2-5 many TRBV20-1 - CSGGERLQETQYF TGCAGTGGGGGTGAGCGGCTCCAAGAGACCCAGTACTTC
TRBJ2-7 many TRBV10-2 TRBD1 CASSEMGQGYEQYF TGCGCCAGCAGTGAGATGGGACAGGGTTACGAGCAGTACTTC
TRBJ2-2 few TRBV24-1 TRBD1 CATSNLTGSNTGELFF TGTGCCACCAGTAACTTGACAGGGTCGAACACCGGGGAGCTGTTTTTT
TRBJ2-2 many TRBV7-3 - CASSLTLGGELFF TGTGCCAGCAGCTTAACGCTAGGTGGGGAGCTGTTTTTT
TRBJ1-2 - TRBV7-9 - CASSTPNYGYTF TGTGCCAGCAGCACGCCTAACTATGGCTACACCTTC
TRBJ1-2 many TRBV6-1 - CASSPQKGNYGYTF TGTGCCAGCAGTCCCCAAAAGGGGAACTATGGCTACACCTTC
TRBJ1-5 - TRBV15 TRBD1 CATPYVRGRASNQPQHF TGTGCCACCCCATACGTCAGGGGGCGCGCAAGCAATCAGCCCCAGCATTTT
TRBJ2-7 many TRBV7-9 - CASSGRQGKRDSYEQYF TGTGCCAGCAGCGGCCGGCAGGGGAAGAGGGACTCCTACGAGCAGTACTTC
TRBJ2-3 once TRBV11-3 TRBD2 CAFHGGASTGLLRGTTDTQYF TGTGCATTTCACGGGGGGGCAAGCACCGGGCTCTTGCGGGGGACCACAGATACGCAGTATTTT
TRBJ2-1 many TRBV5-1 TRBD2 CASSQLPSGSYNEQFF TGCGCCAGCAGCCAACTTCCTAGCGGCTCCTACAATGAGCAGTTCTTC